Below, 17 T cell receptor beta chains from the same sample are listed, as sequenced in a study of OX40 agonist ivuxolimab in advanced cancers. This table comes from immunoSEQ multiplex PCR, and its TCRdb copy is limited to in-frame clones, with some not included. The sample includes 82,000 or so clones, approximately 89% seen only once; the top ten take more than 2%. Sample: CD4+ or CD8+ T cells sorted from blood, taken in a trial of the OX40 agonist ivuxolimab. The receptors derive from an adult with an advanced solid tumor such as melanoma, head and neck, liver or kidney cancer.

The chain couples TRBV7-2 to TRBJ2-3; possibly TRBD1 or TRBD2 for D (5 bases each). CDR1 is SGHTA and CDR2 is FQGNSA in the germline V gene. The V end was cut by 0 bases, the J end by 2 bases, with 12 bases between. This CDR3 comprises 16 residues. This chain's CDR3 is CASSLALGGATDTQYF. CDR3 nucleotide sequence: TGTGCCAGCAGCTTAGCGCTTGGGGGTGCCACAGATACGCAGTATTTT.

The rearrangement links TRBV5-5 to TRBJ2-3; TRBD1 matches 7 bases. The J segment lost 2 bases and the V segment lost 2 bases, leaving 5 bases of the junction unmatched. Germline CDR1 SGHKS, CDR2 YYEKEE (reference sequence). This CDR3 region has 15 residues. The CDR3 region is CASSFTGVYTDTQYF. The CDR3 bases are TGTGCCAGCAGCTTTACAGGGGTTTACACAGATACGCAGTATTTT.

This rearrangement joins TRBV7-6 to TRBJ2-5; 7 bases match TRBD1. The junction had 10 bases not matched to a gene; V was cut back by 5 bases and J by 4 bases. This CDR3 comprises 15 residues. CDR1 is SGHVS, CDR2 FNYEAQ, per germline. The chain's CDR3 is CASSPLQGLIETQYF. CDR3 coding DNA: TGTGCCAGCAGCCCGTTACAGGGGTTGATAGAGACCCAGTACTTC. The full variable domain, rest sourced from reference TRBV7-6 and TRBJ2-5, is GAGVSQSPRYKVTKRGQDVALRCDPISGHVSLYWYRQALGQGPEFLTYFNYEAQQDKSGLPNDRFSAERPEGSISTLTIQRTEQRDSAMYRCASSPLQGLIETQYFGPGTRLLVL.

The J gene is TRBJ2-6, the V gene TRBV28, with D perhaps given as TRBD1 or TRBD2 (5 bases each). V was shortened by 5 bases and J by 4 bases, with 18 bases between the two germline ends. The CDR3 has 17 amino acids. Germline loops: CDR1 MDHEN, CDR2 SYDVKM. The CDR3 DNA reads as TGTGCCAGCAGTCCCGGGGACGCCGTCCCCGGGGCCAACGTCCTGACTTTC. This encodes CASSPGDAVPGANVLTF.

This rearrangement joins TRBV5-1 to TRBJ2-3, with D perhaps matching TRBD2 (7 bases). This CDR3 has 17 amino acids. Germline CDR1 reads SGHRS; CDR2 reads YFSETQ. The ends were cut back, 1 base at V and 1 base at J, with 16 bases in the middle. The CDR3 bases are TGCGCCAGCAGCTTGTCGGTGGCGGGGGCTGGCACAGATACGCAGTATTTT. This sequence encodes CASSLSVAGAGTDTQYF. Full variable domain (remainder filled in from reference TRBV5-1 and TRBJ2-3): KAGVTQTPRYLIKTRGQQVTLSCSPISGHRSVSWYQQTPGQGLQFLFEYFSETQRNKGNFPGRFSGRQFSNSRSEMNVSTLELGDSALYLCASSLSVAGAGTDTQYFGPGTRLTVL.

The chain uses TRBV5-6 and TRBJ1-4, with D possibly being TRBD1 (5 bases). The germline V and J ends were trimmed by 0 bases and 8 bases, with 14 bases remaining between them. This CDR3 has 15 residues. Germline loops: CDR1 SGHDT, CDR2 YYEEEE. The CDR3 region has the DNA TGTGCCAGCAGCTTGGCATGGGGCCCCCTCGAAAAACTGTTTTTT. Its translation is CASSLAWGPLEKLFF. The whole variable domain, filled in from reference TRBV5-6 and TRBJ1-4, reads DAGVTQSPTHLIKTRGQQVTLRCSPKSGHDTVSWYQQALGQGPQFIFQYYEEEERQRGNFPDRFSGHQFPNYSSELNVNALLLGDSALYLCASSLAWGPLEKLFFGSGTQLSVL.

In DNA, the CDR3 is TGTGCCTGGAGGGAACAGGGCGCAGATACGCAGTATTTT. Translation gives CAWREQGADTQYF. The rearrangement links TRBV30 to TRBJ2-3; tentative D call: TRBD1 (6 bases). V was shortened by 3 bases and J by 4 bases, with 11 bases between the two germline ends. The CDR3 extends over 13 amino acids. Germline V gene data show CDR1 as GTSNPN and CDR2 as SVGIG (reference sequence).

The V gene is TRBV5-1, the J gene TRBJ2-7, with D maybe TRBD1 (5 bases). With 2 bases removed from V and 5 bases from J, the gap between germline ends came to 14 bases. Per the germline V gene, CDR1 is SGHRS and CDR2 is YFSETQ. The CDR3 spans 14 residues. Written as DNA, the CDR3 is TGCGCCAGCAGCTTCTTCAGGGTGTTCGACGAGCAGTACTTC. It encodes CASSFFRVFDEQYF.

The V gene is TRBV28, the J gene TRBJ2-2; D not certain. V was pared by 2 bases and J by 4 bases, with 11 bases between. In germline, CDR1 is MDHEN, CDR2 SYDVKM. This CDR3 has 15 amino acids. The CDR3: CASSLRTRSTGELFF. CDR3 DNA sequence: TGTGCCAGCAGTTTAAGGACCCGTTCCACCGGGGAGCTGTTTTTT.

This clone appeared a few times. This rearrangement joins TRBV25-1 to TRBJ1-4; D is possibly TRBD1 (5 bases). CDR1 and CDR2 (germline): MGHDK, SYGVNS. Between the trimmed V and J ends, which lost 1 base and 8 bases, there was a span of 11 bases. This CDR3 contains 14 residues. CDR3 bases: TGTGCCAGCAGTGAATTTGGTCGGGGGGAAAAACTGTTTTTT. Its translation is CASSEFGRGEKLFF. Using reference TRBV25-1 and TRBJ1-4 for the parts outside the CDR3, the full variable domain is EADIYQTPRYLVIGTGKKITLECSQTMGHDKMYWYQQDPGMELHLIHYSYGVNSTEKGDLSSESTVSRIRTEHFPLTLESARPSHTSQYLCASSEFGRGEKLFFGSGTQLSVL.

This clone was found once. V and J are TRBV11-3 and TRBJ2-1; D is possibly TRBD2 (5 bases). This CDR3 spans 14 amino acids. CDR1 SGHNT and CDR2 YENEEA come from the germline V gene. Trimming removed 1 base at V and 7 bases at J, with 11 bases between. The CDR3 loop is CASSLGSPGNEQFF. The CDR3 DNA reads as TGTGCCAGCAGCTTAGGGTCCCCGGGAAATGAGCAGTTCTTC.

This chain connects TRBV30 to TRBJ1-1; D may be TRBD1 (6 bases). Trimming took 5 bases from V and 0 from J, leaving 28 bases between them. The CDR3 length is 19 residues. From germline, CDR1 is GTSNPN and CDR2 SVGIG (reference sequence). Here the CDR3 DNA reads TGTGCCTGGGGGGGCGGGATAGGGGAATCGCTCCATATGAACACTGAAGCTTTCTTT. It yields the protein CAWGGGIGESLHMNTEAFF.

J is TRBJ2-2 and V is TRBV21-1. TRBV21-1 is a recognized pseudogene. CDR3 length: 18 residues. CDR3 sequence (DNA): TGTGCCAGCAGCAAAGTAATGGCACAAGGGATCGTCACCGGGGAGCTGTTTTTT. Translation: CASSKVMAQGIVTGELFF.

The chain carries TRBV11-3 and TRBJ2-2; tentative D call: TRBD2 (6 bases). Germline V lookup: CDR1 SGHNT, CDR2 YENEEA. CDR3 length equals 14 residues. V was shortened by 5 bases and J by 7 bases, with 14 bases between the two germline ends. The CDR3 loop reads CASSPGTVSGELFF. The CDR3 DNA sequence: TGTGCCAGCAGCCCCGGGACTGTTAGCGGGGAGCTGTTTTTT.

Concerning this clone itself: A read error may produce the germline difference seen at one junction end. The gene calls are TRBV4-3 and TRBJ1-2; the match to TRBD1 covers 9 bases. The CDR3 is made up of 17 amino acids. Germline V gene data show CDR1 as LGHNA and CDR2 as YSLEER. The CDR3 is CASSLRLGQGVLYAYTF. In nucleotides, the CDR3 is TGCGCCAGCAGCCTCAGACTGGGACAGGGCGTGCTCTATGCCTACACCTTC.

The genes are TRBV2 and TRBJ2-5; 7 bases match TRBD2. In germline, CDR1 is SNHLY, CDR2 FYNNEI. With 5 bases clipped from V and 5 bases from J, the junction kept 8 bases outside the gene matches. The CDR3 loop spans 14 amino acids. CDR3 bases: TGTGCCAGCAGTCGGCGGACTAGAAGCGAGACCCAGTACTTC. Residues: CASSRRTRSETQYF.

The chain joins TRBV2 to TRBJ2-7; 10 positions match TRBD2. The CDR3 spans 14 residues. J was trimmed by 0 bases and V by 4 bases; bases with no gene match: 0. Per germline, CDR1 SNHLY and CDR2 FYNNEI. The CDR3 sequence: CASSASGGSYEQYF. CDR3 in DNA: TGTGCCAGCAGTGCTAGCGGGGGCTCCTACGAGCAGTACTTC. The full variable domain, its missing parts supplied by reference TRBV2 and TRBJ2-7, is EPEVTQTPSHQVTQMGQEVILRCVPISNHLYFYWYRQILGQKVEFLVSFYNNEISEKSEIFDDQFSVERPDGSNFTLKIRSTKLEDSAMYFCASSASGGSYEQYFGPGTRLTVT.